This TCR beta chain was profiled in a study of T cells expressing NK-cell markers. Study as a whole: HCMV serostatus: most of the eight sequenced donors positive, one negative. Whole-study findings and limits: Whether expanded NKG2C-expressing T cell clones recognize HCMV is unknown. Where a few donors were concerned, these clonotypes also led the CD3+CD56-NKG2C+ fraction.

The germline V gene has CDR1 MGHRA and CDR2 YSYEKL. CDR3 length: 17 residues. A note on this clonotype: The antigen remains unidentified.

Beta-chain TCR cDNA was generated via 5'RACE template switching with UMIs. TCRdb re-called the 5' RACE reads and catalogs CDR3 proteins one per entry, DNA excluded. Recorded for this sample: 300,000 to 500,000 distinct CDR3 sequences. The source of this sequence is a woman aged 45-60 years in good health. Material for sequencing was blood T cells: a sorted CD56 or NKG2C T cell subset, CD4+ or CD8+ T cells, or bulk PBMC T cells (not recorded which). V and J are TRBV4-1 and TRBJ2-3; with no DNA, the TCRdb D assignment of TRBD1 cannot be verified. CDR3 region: CASSQEGAGSGADTQYF.